The clone carrying this TCR beta chain came up many times. Antigen specificity is unknown. Arm-PCR of CDR3 regions and iRepertoire HTBI primers were the basis on which TCR beta libraries were built. TCRdb re-called the multiplex PCR reads with MiXCR, one entry per CDR3 protein. The data show 350,000 to 550,000 distinct CDR3 sequences, under 15% seen once. Time point denoted: newly diagnosed GD, antithyroid drugs for less than 3 months. With RNA extracted from PBMCs as input, the TCR library was made. Germline V lookup: CDR1 LNHNV, CDR2 YYDKDF (reference sequence). V shed 0 bases and J shed 1 base, with 12 bases lying between them. This CDR3 has 16 amino acids. This record belongs to a study of regulatory T cells in long-lasting Graves disease. The wider study: The antithyroid drugs taken by newly diagnosed Graves' patients had been used for under 3 months. Broader study findings: TRBV28, TRBJ1-2 and TRBJ2-5 were segments that persistent disease favored.

The same data also went into a second study, on T cells in Graves' hyperthyroidism and ophthalmopathy. That study adds: Stable disease denoted Graves' hyperthyroidism without ophthalmopathy progression within 18 months. HTBI primers drove first-round RT-PCR of the TCR CDR3.

The sample was peripheral blood mononuclear cells (PBMCs), taken at new diagnosis, from a patient treated with antithyroid drugs. The genes are TRBV15 and TRBJ1-1; D is unresolved. This clonotype was sampled from a woman in her thirties with Graves disease. CDR3 loop: CATSRDQRNPNTEAFF. Here the CDR3 DNA reads TGTGCCACCAGCAGAGATCAGCGGAACCCGAACACTGAAGCTTTCTTT.